The sample holds a few counts of the clone carrying this T cell receptor beta chain. This sample was taken from a study of patients and donors after allogeneic stem cell transplantation. The CDR3 is 15 residues long. TCRdb called the RT-PCR reads again in MiXCR, with one record for every CDR3 protein. The table records roughly 230,000 distinct CDR3 sequences, 11% to 15% of them present only once. The chain recombines TRBV21-1 with TRBJ2-4. TRBV21-1 has pseudogene status. The sample was blood, either unsorted or a sorted T cell fraction (not recorded which). The sequence was obtained from a human donor who was either an allogeneic HSCT recipient or a stem cell or donor lymphocyte infusion donor (not recorded which). It is not recorded whose cells these are; they may come from a transplant donor. The CDR3 sequence is CASSGSSEAKNIQYF. The DNA of the CDR3 is TGTGCCAGCAGCGGATCCTCAGAAGCCAAAAACATTCAGTACTTC.